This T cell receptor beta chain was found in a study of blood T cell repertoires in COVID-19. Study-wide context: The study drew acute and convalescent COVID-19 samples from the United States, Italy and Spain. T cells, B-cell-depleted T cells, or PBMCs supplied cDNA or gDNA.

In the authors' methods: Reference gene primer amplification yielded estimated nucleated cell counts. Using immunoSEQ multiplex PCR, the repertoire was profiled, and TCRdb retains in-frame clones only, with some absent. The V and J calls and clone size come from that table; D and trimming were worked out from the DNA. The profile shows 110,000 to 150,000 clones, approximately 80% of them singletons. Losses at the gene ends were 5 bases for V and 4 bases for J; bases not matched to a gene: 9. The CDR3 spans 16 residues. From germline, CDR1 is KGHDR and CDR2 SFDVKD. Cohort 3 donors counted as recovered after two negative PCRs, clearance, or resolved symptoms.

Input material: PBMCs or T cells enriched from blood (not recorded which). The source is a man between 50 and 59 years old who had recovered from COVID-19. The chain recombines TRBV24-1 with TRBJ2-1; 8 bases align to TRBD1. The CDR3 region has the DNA TGTGCCACCAGTGGAACAGGGGGATTAGGTTACAATGAGCAGTTCTTC. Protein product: CATSGTGGLGYNEQFF.